These 15 T cell receptor beta chains share one sample of origin, sequenced in a study of blood T cell repertoires in COVID-19. Measured with immunoSEQ multiplex PCR; TCRdb has only the in-frame clones, and not every one. The sample has roughly 260,000 clones, 80% to 90% seen once; the top ten hold approximately 2.8%. The sequencing sample was made of PBMCs or T cells enriched from blood (not recorded which). These receptors were obtained from a woman in her 30s with acute COVID-19.

The V call is TRBV25-1, the J call TRBJ1-5, with D uncertain. The length of the CDR3 is 14 residues. Trimming removed 2 bases at V and 5 bases at J, with 10 bases between. Germline V gives CDR1 MGHDK, CDR2 SYGVNS. CDR3 region: CASSEGPGYQPQHF. Here the CDR3 DNA reads TGTGCCAGCAGTGAAGGACCGGGGTATCAGCCCCAGCATTTT.

This clone appeared once. J is TRBJ2-1 and V is TRBV6-1; 9 positions agree with TRBD2. The CDR3 consists of 18 residues. Germline CDR1 and CDR2: MNHNS and SASEGT. With 0 bases clipped from V and 4 bases from J, the junction kept 10 bases outside the gene matches. The DNA for the CDR3 is TGTGCCAGCAGTGAAGCCTGGGGCGCGGGGGGGCGGTACAATGAGCAGTTCTTC. As protein: CASSEAWGAGGRYNEQFF.

The chain carries TRBV18 and TRBJ2-1; 13 bases fit TRBD2. The CDR3 has 16 residues. Germline-derived CDR1 and CDR2 are KGHSH and LQKENI. After removal of 4 bases from V and 2 bases from J, the junction contained 2 bases not matched to a gene. The CDR3 nucleotides are TGTGCCAGCTCACTCGGACTAGCGGGGGCCTACAATGAGCAGTTCTTC. This sequence encodes CASSLGLAGAYNEQFF.

This clone was counted once. The chain recombines TRBV6-5 with TRBJ2-3, with unresolved D. This CDR3 region has 13 residues. Trimming took off 9 bases at V and 5 bases at J, with 15 bases between the two ends. From germline, CDR1 is MNHEY and CDR2 SVGAGI. CDR3 DNA sequence: TGTGCCAGTTTCCAGGTGGGCCAAGATACGCAGTATTTT. The encoded protein is CASFQVGQDTQYF.

The V gene is TRBV3-1 (or the pseudogene TRBV3-2), the J gene TRBJ2-1, with D perhaps TRBD1 (5 bases). The CDR3 length is 15 residues. V lost 3 bases and J lost 6, with 15 bases in between. Germline V CDR1 and CDR2: LGHDT, YNNKEL (reference sequence). CDR3 sequence (DNA): TGTGCCAGCAGCCACCACCTACACAGGCCCAATGAGCAGTTCTTC. Encoded protein: CASSHHLHRPNEQFF.

CDR3 residues: CASGVGGNTEAFF. CDR3 nucleotides: TGTGCCAGCGGCGTCGGGGGAAACACTGAAGCTTTCTTT. The V call is TRBV27, the J call TRBJ1-1; D possibly corresponds to TRBD1 (5 bases). The V gene lost 8 bases and the J gene lost 2 bases, with 12 bases spanning the gap. The CDR3 has 13 amino acids. Germline lookup yields CDR1 MNHEY and CDR2 SMNVEV (reference sequence).

The chain joins TRBV3-1 (or the pseudogene TRBV3-2) to TRBJ2-3, with D uncertain. The germline gives CDR1 LGHDT, CDR2 YNNKEL (reference sequence). The CDR3 totals 14 residues. The V gene lost 2 bases and the J gene lost 5 bases, with 11 bases spanning the gap. The CDR3 loop is CASSQLGPLDTQYF. DNA for the CDR3: TGTGCCAGCAGCCAATTGGGCCCCCTAGATACGCAGTATTTT.

The V call is TRBV5-1, the J call TRBJ2-2; TRBD2 agrees at 15 bases. CDR3 length: 16 residues. The trim removed 3 bases at V and 10 bases at J, leaving 7 bases unmatched. The germline gives CDR1 SGHRS, CDR2 YFSETQ. The CDR3 nucleotides are TGCGCCAGCAGCTCACCGGGACTAGCGGGGGGAGTGGAGCTGTTTTTT. This codes for CASSSPGLAGGVELFF.

This clone was recorded only once. This rearrangement joins TRBV6-5 to TRBJ1-2; no reliable D call. The V end lost 8 bases, the J end lost 4 bases, and 14 bases lay between the germline ends. The CDR3 is 13 residues long. Germline V gene lookup returns CDR1 MNHEY and CDR2 SVGAGI. CDR3 sequence: CASSMGLGYGYTF. CDR3 sequence (DNA): TGTGCCAGCTCGATGGGCCTCGGCTATGGCTACACCTTC.

The rearrangement joins TRBV10-3 to TRBJ2-3; D gene uncertain. The CDR3 has 14 residues. Germline CDR1 ENHRY, CDR2 SYGVKD. V gave up 2 bases and J gave up 3 bases, with 9 bases separating them. The CDR3 DNA is TGTGCCATCAGTGAGGGCGGAAATACAGATACGCAGTATTTT. It codes for CAISEGGNTDTQYF.

This rearrangement joins TRBV7-8 to TRBJ1-1, with a possible D match to TRBD1 (5 bases). V shed 2 bases and J shed 4 bases, with 5 bases lying between them. CDR1 is SGHVS, CDR2 FQNEAQ, per germline. This CDR3 comprises 12 residues. CDR3 DNA: TGTGCCAGCAGCTTAAGGGGCACTGAAGCTTTCTTT. Its translation is CASSLRGTEAFF.

This clone appeared a few times. The rearrangement uses TRBV27 and TRBJ1-1, with a weak D call TRBD1 (5 bases). CDR1 is MNHEY, CDR2 SMNVEV, per germline (reference sequence). Between the trimmed V and J ends, which lost 5 bases and 0 bases, there was a span of 25 bases. The CDR3 spans 19 residues. The CDR3 is CASSPSRTFSGAMNTEAFF. The CDR3 bases are TGTGCCAGCAGTCCTTCTCGGACATTCTCTGGGGCTATGAACACTGAAGCTTTCTTT.

The chain joins TRBV11-2 to TRBJ2-5, with 7 bases identical to TRBD1. Germline trimming cut 3 bases from V and 2 bases from J; bases unmatched to any gene: 6. The CDR3 length is 15 residues. The germline V gene encodes CDR1 SGHAT and CDR2 FQNNGV. The CDR3 region has the DNA TGTGCCAGCAGCTTGTCCCCGGGACAGCAAGAGACCCAGTACTTC. This sequence encodes CASSLSPGQQETQYF.

The J gene is TRBJ2-1, the V gene TRBV10-1; 11 bases fit TRBD2. V lost 6 bases and J lost 3; bases outside the gene matches: 4. CDR1 and CDR2 from the germline V gene are WNHNN and SYGVQD (reference sequence). CDR3 length equals 15 residues. CDR3 bases: TGCGCCAGCAGCACCGGGACTAGCGGCTACAATGAGCAGTTCTTC. It yields the protein CASSTGTSGYNEQFF.

This clone showed up just a few times. The V call is TRBV6-2 or TRBV6-3, the J call TRBJ1-1, with D uncertain. The CDR3 is 13 amino acids. Germline V gene sequence: CDR1 MNHEY, CDR2 SVGEGT. Trimming removed 2 bases from V and 7 bases from J, with 11 bases in between. The CDR3 sequence: CASSYEAWSEAFF. CDR3 coding DNA: TGTGCCAGCAGTTACGAGGCCTGGAGTGAAGCTTTCTTT.